Shown below are 31 T cell receptor beta chains from a single sample sequenced in a study of blood T cell repertoires in COVID-19. Clones were read by immunoSEQ multiplex PCR, and TCRdb kept only the in-frame ones, dropping some. The sample holds almost 100,000 clones, around nine tenths seen once. The specimen sequenced was peripheral blood. The receptors were gathered from a middle-aged man with acute or convalescent COVID-19.

Points on this clone: Relative to the germline gene, one junction end is altered; a read error may explain this. The rearrangement joins TRBV6-1 to TRBJ2-6; D possibly corresponds to TRBD1 (5 bases). CDR3 length equals 17 residues. Looked up from germline, CDR1 is MNHNS and CDR2 is SASEGT. The CDR3 bases are TGTGCCAGCAGTGAAGGGTTCCCTCCTTCTGGGGCCAACGTCCTGACTTTT. Translation gives CASSEGFPPSGANVLTF.

The rearrangement uses TRBV10-1 and TRBJ1-2; 9 bases are shared with TRBD1. Germline trimming cut 5 bases from V and 6 bases from J; bases unmatched to any gene: 7. CDR3 length equals 14 residues. Germline-derived CDR1 and CDR2 are WNHNN and SYGVQD (reference sequence). The CDR3 DNA follows: TGCGCCAGCAGTCCTGGACAGGGGTCGGATGGCTACACCTTC. It translates to CASSPGQGSDGYTF.

This clone was found a few times. The chain joins TRBV18 to TRBJ1-2; the match to TRBD1 covers 8 bases. The ends lost 3 bases at V and 0 bases at J; junction bases unmatched: 3. CDR1 and CDR2 from the germline V gene are KGHSH and LQKENI. The CDR3 runs 15 residues. The CDR3 loop is CASSPDRVTNYGYTF. The CDR3 nucleotides read TGTGCCAGCTCACCGGACAGGGTTACTAACTATGGCTACACCTTC.

V gene TRBV2 combines with J gene TRBJ2-4, with TRBD2 matching over 13 bases. The germline gives CDR1 SNHLY, CDR2 FYNNEI. The ends lost 0 bases at V and 6 bases at J; junction bases unmatched: 11. This CDR3 region has 19 residues. The DNA of the CDR3 is TGTGCCAGCAGTGAAGCGGGAGGACTAGCGGGAGTGGAGGTAAACATTCAGTACTTC. Protein: CASSEAGGLAGVEVNIQYF.

In its sample, this clone was seen once. The chain carries TRBV14 and TRBJ2-7, with 8 bases lining up with TRBD1. The V segment lost 4 bases and the J segment 7 bases; nucleotides outside the gene matches: 6. This CDR3 region has 13 residues. Germline V gene data show CDR1 as SGHDN and CDR2 as FVKESK. CDR3 nucleotides: TGTGCCAGCAGCCGGGGGACAGGAGTAGAGCAGTACTTC. Its translation is CASSRGTGVEQYF.

V gene TRBV29-1 combines with J gene TRBJ1-3; D ambiguous. The germline V and J ends were trimmed by 0 bases and 4 bases, with 7 bases remaining between them. Germline V CDR1 and CDR2: SQVTM, ANQGSEA. This CDR3 comprises 13 residues. The DNA of the CDR3 is TGCAGCGTTGAAGATCGAGGAGGAAACACCATATATTTT. The encoded protein is CSVEDRGGNTIYF.

The V and J genes are TRBV18 and TRBJ2-7; D might be TRBD2 (7 bases). The V gene's germline CDR1 is KGHSH and CDR2 LQKENI. Trimming removed 1 base at V and 0 bases at J, with 19 bases between. The CDR3 is 18 residues long. CDR3 sequence reads: CASSPRGGGGGDSYEQYF. CDR3 DNA: TGTGCCAGCTCACCACGAGGGGGGGGCGGCGGAGACTCCTACGAGCAGTACTTC. Combining the CDR3 with reference TRBV18 and TRBJ2-7 gives the whole variable domain NAGVMQNPRHLVRRRGQEARLRCSPMKGHSHVYWYRQLPEEGLKFMVYLQKENIIDESGMPKERFSAEFPKEGPSILRIQQVVRGDSAAYFCASSPRGGGGGDSYEQYFGPGTRLTVT.

The V and J genes are TRBV24-1 and TRBJ2-1, with unresolved D. In germline, CDR1 is KGHDR, CDR2 SFDVKD. The CDR3 consists of 13 residues. The V end was cut by 4 bases, the J end by 9 bases, with 12 bases between. The CDR3 protein is CATSDLLAFEQFF. CDR3 nucleotide sequence: TGTGCCACCAGTGACCTTCTCGCGTTTGAGCAGTTCTTC.

For the CDR3, the DNA is TGTGCCAGCTCACCGTACGGGAACACTGAAGCTTTCTTT. Its translation: CASSPYGNTEAFF. J is TRBJ1-1 and V is TRBV18, with no clear D. Germline V lookup: CDR1 KGHSH, CDR2 LQKENI. The CDR3 spans 13 residues. Trimming took off 3 bases at V and 1 base at J, with 6 bases between the two ends.

The chain is built from TRBV5-8 and TRBJ2-6, with a weak D call TRBD1 (6 bases). CDR1 is SGHTS and CDR2 is YDEGEE in the germline V gene. V lost 0 bases to trimming and J lost 0 bases, with 10 bases between them. The CDR3 spans 17 residues. The DNA of the CDR3 is TGTGCCAGCAGCTTGGAGGACAGCCTCTCTGGGGCCAACGTCCTGACTTTC. It yields the protein CASSLEDSLSGANVLTF.

V and J are TRBV5-1 and TRBJ2-1, with TRBD1 matching 7 bases. V shed 5 bases and J 5 bases; nucleotides not matched to a gene: 7. The germline V gene has CDR1 SGHRS and CDR2 YFSETQ. The CDR3 consists of 14 residues. The CDR3 DNA is TGCGCCAGCAGTCGGACAGGTCCCAACAATGAGCAGTTCTTC. Protein sequence: CASSRTGPNNEQFF. The whole variable domain, filled in from reference TRBV5-1 and TRBJ2-1, reads KAGVTQTPRYLIKTRGQQVTLSCSPISGHRSVSWYQQTPGQGLQFLFEYFSETQRNKGNFPGRFSGRQFSNSRSEMNVSTLELGDSALYLCASSRTGPNNEQFFGPGTRLTVL.

The J gene is TRBJ2-7, the V gene TRBV7-9, with 7 positions matching TRBD2. With V trimmed by 4 bases and J by 3 bases, 6 bases remained unmatched. Germline lookup yields CDR1 SEHNR and CDR2 FQNEAQ (reference sequence). The CDR3 has 14 amino acids. This chain's CDR3 is CASSSNGGSYEQYF. CDR3 sequence (DNA): TGTGCCAGCAGCTCCAACGGCGGGAGCTACGAGCAGTACTTC.

The V and J genes are TRBV3-1 (or the pseudogene TRBV3-2) and TRBJ2-7; the D gene is possibly TRBD2 (6 bases). Per the germline V gene, CDR1 is LGHDT and CDR2 is YNNKEL (reference sequence). This CDR3 comprises 16 residues. V shed 4 bases and J shed 2 bases, with 18 bases lying between them. The CDR3 loop reads CASSPLGGGVPYEQYF. The CDR3 nucleotides read TGTGCCAGCAGCCCCCTGGGAGGCGGGGTCCCCTACGAGCAGTACTTC.

This chain links TRBV7-2 with TRBJ2-7; 8 bases are a match to TRBD1. Germline V gives CDR1 SGHTA, CDR2 FQGNSA. Germline trimming cut 2 bases from V and 6 bases from J; bases unmatched to any gene: 12. The CDR3 consists of 16 residues. Here the CDR3 DNA reads TGTGCCAGCAGCTTATCCCGGACAGGGACATGGTCCGAGCAGTACTTC. Translating gives CASSLSRTGTWSEQYF.

The rearrangement joins TRBV13 to TRBJ1-6; 10 bases line up with TRBD1. The CDR3 has 15 residues. After removal of 4 bases from V and 9 bases from J, the junction contained 6 bases not matched to a gene. Germline-derived CDR1 and CDR2 are PRHDT and FYEKMQ (reference sequence). The CDR3 loop reads CASSSGQGESSPLHF. As DNA, the CDR3 is TGTGCCAGCAGCTCAGGACAGGGGGAGAGTTCACCCCTCCACTTT.

This chain connects TRBV5-1 to TRBJ2-7, with a weak D call TRBD1 (6 bases). The V end lost 2 bases, the J end lost 10 bases, and 10 bases lay between the germline ends. The CDR3 runs to 11 residues. The germline gives CDR1 SGHRS, CDR2 YFSETQ. The CDR3 bases are TGCGCCAGCAGCTTTGGGGGCGATCAGTACTTC. Protein: CASSFGGDQYF.

V gene TRBV2 combines with J gene TRBJ2-1; 8 positions match TRBD2. The CDR3 is made up of 15 amino acids. The germline V gene encodes CDR1 SNHLY and CDR2 FYNNEI. Trimming removed 1 base from V and 8 bases from J; junction bases left unmatched: 7. This CDR3 is CASSEGGGTRHEQFF. The CDR3 bases are TGTGCCAGCAGTGAAGGGGGCGGGACTAGGCATGAGCAGTTCTTC.

This sequence joins TRBV2 and TRBJ1-1; D not resolved. V was cut by 6 bases and J by 1 base, with 9 bases left in between. The CDR3 runs to 13 residues. Looked up from germline, CDR1 is SNHLY and CDR2 is FYNNEI. As DNA, the CDR3 is TGTGCCAGCAGCGCGCGGGCGAACACTGAAGCTTTCTTT. Residues: CASSARANTEAFF.

The genes are TRBV24-1 and TRBJ2-3; 13 bases align to TRBD2. CDR1 is KGHDR, CDR2 SFDVKD, per germline. There are 19 residues in the CDR3. V was clipped by 4 bases and J by 4 bases; unmatched bases: 13. The CDR3 reads CATSEHRGTSGNPPDTQYF. The CDR3 DNA follows: TGTGCCACCAGTGAGCATAGAGGGACTAGCGGGAACCCGCCAGATACGCAGTATTTT.

The chain recombines TRBV10-3 with TRBJ2-1; weak D call: TRBD2 (5 bases). The CDR3 has 13 amino acids. Trimming took 6 bases from V and 7 from J, leaving 13 bases between them. Germline V gives CDR1 ENHRY, CDR2 SYGVKD. The CDR3 loop is CAIRSPGWNEQFF. CDR3 nucleotides: TGTGCCATCAGATCCCCGGGGTGGAATGAGCAGTTCTTC.

The genes are TRBV12-3 or TRBV12-4 and TRBJ1-3; 9 bases match TRBD1. This CDR3 comprises 13 residues. The trim removed 6 bases at V and 4 bases at J, leaving 1 base unmatched. CDR3 DNA: TGTGCCAGCAGACAGGGGGCCGGAAACACCATATATTTT. This codes for CASRQGAGNTIYF.

The rearrangement joins TRBV12-3 or TRBV12-4 to TRBJ2-1, with 8 bases lining up with TRBD1. The CDR3 length is 12 residues. With 5 bases clipped from V and 9 bases from J, the junction kept 3 bases outside the gene matches. CDR3: CASSPTGGEQFF. The CDR3 region has the DNA TGTGCCAGCAGTCCCACAGGGGGTGAGCAGTTCTTC.

The V call is TRBV27, the J call TRBJ1-2; D is unclear. V was clipped by 8 bases and J by 3 bases, with 22 bases between them. The length of the CDR3 is 16 residues. Germline V gene lookup returns CDR1 MNHEY and CDR2 SMNVEV (reference sequence). CDR3 in DNA: TGTGCCAGCTCCTTTACCCCCTCACGGGGAGACTATGGCTACACCTTC. Protein sequence: CASSFTPSRGDYGYTF.

The chain recombines TRBV3-1 (or the pseudogene TRBV3-2) with TRBJ1-2; TRBD1 matches at 7 bases. V was pared by 2 bases and J by 3 bases, with 3 bases of the junction left unmatched. The CDR3 contains 14 residues. Germline values: CDR1 LGHDT, CDR2 YNNKEL (reference sequence). CDR3 nucleotides: TGTGCCAGCAGCCAACACGGGACAGACTATGGCTACACCTTC. Encoded protein: CASSQHGTDYGYTF.

This chain joins TRBV6-5 and TRBJ1-2; D may be TRBD1 (5 bases). In germline, CDR1 is MNHEY, CDR2 SVGAGI. The CDR3 length is 15 residues. The germline V and J ends were trimmed by 6 bases and 0 bases, with 14 bases remaining between them. CDR3 in amino acids: CASSLTEYTNYGYTF. CDR3 sequence (DNA): TGTGCCAGCAGCCTGACAGAATACACTAACTATGGCTACACCTTC.

The chain links TRBV3-1 (or the pseudogene TRBV3-2) to TRBJ1-6; the D gene is possibly TRBD1 (5 bases). V lost 7 bases, J lost 5 bases, and 12 bases lay in between. This CDR3 comprises 14 residues. Germline lookup yields CDR1 LGHDT and CDR2 YNNKEL (reference sequence). The CDR3 coding sequence is TGTGCCAGCAACCTCAGGGAGGATAATTCACCCCTCCACTTT. Protein sequence: CASNLREDNSPLHF.

This clone has a count of ten or more. The rearrangement joins TRBV12-5 to TRBJ2-2; 9 bases match TRBD1. In germline, CDR1 is LGHNT, CDR2 FRNRAP. The CDR3 contains 18 residues. The ends lost 0 bases at V and 5 bases at J; junction bases unmatched: 10. CDR3 sequence: CASGLVFSGDRETGELFF. CDR3 nucleotides: TGTGCTAGTGGTTTGGTATTTTCAGGGGACAGGGAGACCGGGGAGCTGTTTTTT.

The V gene is TRBV6-5, the J gene TRBJ2-7, with D possibly matching TRBD1 (5 bases). The V end lost 4 bases, the J end lost 0 bases, and 10 bases lay between the germline ends. Germline values: CDR1 MNHEY, CDR2 SVGAGI. CDR3 length: 14 amino acids. CDR3 sequence: CASSSLGASYEQYF. The CDR3 bases are TGTGCCAGCAGTTCCCTTGGGGCCTCCTACGAGCAGTACTTC.

The chain employs TRBV5-1 and TRBJ2-3; TRBD1 might be the D (6 bases). V lost 0 bases, J lost 3 bases, and 20 bases lay in between. The V gene's germline CDR1 is SGHRS and CDR2 YFSETQ. The CDR3 covers 18 residues. The CDR3 protein is CASSLGLDRALVTDTQYF. As DNA, the CDR3 is TGCGCCAGCAGCTTGGGACTGGACAGAGCTCTTGTTACAGATACGCAGTATTTT.

The chain joins TRBV4-2 to TRBJ2-3; TRBD1 matches 9 bases. This CDR3 spans 15 amino acids. CDR1 LGHNA and CDR2 YNFKEQ come from the germline V gene. V gave up 2 bases and J gave up 5 bases; unmatched junction bases: 5. DNA of the CDR3: TGTGCCAGCAGCCAAACAGGGGGCGGAAAAGATACGCAGTATTTT. It codes for CASSQTGGGKDTQYF.

J is TRBJ1-5 and V is TRBV15; 7 bases map to TRBD1. V dropped 3 bases and J dropped 3; count of bases not matched to a gene: 8. This CDR3 is 16 amino acids long. Per germline, CDR1 LNHNV and CDR2 YYDKDF (reference sequence). In DNA form, the CDR3 reads TGTGCCACCAGCAGGCCCCACAGGGGTTACAATCAGCCCCAGCATTTT. It translates to CATSRPHRGYNQPQHF.